The clone carrying this T cell receptor (beta chain) has only a few counts. No antigen is known for it. This sample also contains other DNA sequences that code for the same CDR3. This sample was taken from a study of OX40 agonist ivuxolimab in advanced cancers. Study conclusions and caveats: Doses of 0.1 to 3.0 mg/kg were accompanied by clonal expansion of CD4+ and CD8+ blood T cells by week 6. Individuals who were partial responders at 0.1-3.0 mg/kg had clonal expansion that ranked among the lowest.

On cycle 4 day 1 and cycle 7 day 1, as well as at baseline, blood was sampled. Trimming removed 0 bases from V and 4 bases from J; junction bases left unmatched: 3. Germline loops: CDR1 SGDLS, CDR2 YYNGEE. This CDR3 region has 14 residues. Measured with immunoSEQ multiplex PCR; TCRdb has only the in-frame clones, and not every one. The table lists approximately 82,000 clones, around nine tenths of them singletons, with 0.75% to 0.9% in the top ten. The chain links TRBV9 to TRBJ2-7; 8 nucleotides agree with TRBD2. The sequence was collected from an adult with an advanced solid tumor such as melanoma, head and neck, liver or kidney cancer. The source was CD4+ or CD8+ T cells sorted from blood, collected in a trial of the OX40 agonist ivuxolimab. DNA of the CDR3: TGTGCCAGCAGCGTAGGGAGCGGGAGTTACGAGCAGTACTTC. Encoded protein: CASSVGSGSYEQYF.